The source of this T cell receptor (beta chain) is a study of siplizumab effects on memory and regulatory T cells. Notes on the study in general: Siplizumab, the agent tested, significantly reduced alloreactive sequences traceable to unstimulated CD4+ memory cells.

Unmatched junction bases numbered 6, after V lost 4 bases and J lost 5 bases. The CDR3 sequence is 14 residues long. Germline V CDR1 and CDR2: SGHDT, YYEEEE. Concerning this clone: Its target is not known.

Assay used: immunoSEQ multiplex PCR; TCRdb lists only in-frame clones, some missing. The sample gives about 100,000 clones, approximately 92% of which show up once; 0.15% is in the top ten. The rearrangement links TRBV5-6 to TRBJ2-1, with TRBD1 matching 7 bases. What was sequenced was CD4+ T cells sorted from blood. This receptor was obtained from a human donor in good health. CDR3 nucleotides: TGTGCCAGCAGCATACGGGACAGAGACAATGAGCAGTTCTTC. It yields the protein CASSIRDRDNEQFF.